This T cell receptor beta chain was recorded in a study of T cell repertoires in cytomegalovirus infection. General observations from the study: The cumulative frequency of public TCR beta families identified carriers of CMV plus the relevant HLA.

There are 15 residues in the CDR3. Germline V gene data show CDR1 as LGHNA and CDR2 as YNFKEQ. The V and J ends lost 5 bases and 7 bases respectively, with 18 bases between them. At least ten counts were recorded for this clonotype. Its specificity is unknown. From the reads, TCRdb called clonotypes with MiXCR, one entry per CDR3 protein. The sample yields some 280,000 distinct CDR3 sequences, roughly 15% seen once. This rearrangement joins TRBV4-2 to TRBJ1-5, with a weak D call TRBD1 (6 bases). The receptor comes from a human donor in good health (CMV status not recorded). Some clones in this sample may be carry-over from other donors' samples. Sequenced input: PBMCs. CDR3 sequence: CASSTLQGGNQPQHF. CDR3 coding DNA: TGTGCCAGCAGCACCCTACAGGGAGGGAACCAGCCCCAGCATTTT.